The present TCR beta chain was sequenced within a study of vaccination effects on CD4 cells after COVID-19. With respect to this clone: Antigen: not known.

The CDR3 has 14 amino acids. Germline V lookup: CDR1 SNHLY, CDR2 FYNNEI. V lost 7 bases, J lost 2 bases, and 7 bases stayed unmatched. Antigen-specific CD4+ T cells expanded by the ViraFEST assay with viral peptide pools were then sequenced. Isolation of CD4+ T cells took place after about ten days of culture. The study found no prior SARS-CoV-2 infection in the vaccine recipients, who tested negative for nucleocapsid antibodies. Here immunoSEQ multiplex PCR was the method, and the copy in TCRdb shows in-frame clones only, minus some. The sample lists more than 40,000 clones, around three quarters seen once, with less than 14% in the top ten.

V gene TRBV2 combines with J gene TRBJ1-2; 7 bases are shared with TRBD1. Sample: CD4+ T cells from PBMCs cultured with SARS-CoV-2 spike peptides, taken before COVID-19 vaccination. This TCR derives from a human donor who received a COVID-19 vaccine. The CDR3 loop reads CASKEQGTNYGYTF. The CDR3 bases are TGTGCCAGCAAGGAACAGGGGACAAACTATGGCTACACCTTC.